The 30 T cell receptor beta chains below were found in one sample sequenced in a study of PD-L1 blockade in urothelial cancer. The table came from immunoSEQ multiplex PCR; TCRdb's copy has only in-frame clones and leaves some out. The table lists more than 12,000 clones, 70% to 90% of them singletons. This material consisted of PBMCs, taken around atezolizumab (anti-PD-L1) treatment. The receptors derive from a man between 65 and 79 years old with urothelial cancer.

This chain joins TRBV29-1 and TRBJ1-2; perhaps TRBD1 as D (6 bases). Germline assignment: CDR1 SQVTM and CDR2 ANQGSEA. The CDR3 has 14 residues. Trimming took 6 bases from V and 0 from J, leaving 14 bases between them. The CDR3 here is CSVPKGGTNYGYTF. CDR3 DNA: TGCAGCGTCCCTAAGGGGGGGACTAACTATGGCTACACCTTC.

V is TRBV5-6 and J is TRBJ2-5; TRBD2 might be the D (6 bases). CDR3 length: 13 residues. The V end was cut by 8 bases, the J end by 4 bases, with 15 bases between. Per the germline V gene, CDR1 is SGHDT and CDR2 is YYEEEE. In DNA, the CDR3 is TGTGCCAGTGTGGAGGGAATCGGAGAGACCCAGTACTTC. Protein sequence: CASVEGIGETQYF.

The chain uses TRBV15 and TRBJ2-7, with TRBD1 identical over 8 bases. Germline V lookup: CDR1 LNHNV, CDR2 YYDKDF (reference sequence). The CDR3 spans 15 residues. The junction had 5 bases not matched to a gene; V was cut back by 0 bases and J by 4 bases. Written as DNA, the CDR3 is TGTGCCACCAGCAGAGAGAGACAGGGGATGTACGAGCAGTACTTC. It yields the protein CATSRERQGMYEQYF.

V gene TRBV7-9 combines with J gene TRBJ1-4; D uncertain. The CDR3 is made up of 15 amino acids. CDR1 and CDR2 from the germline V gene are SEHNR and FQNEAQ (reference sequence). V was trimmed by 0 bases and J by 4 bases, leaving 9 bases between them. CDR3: CASSLAPYGNEKLFF. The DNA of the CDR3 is TGTGCCAGCAGCTTAGCCCCTTACGGTAATGAAAAACTGTTTTTT. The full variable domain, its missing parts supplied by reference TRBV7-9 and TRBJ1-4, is DTGVSQNPRHKITKRGQNVTFRCDPISEHNRLYWYRQTLGQGPEFLTYFQNEAQLEKSRLLSDRFSAERPKGSFSTLEIQRTEQGDSAMYLCASSLAPYGNEKLFFGSGTQLSVL.

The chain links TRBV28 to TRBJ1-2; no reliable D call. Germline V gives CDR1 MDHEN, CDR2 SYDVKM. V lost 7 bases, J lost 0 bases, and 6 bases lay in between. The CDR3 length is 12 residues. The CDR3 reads CASTPANYGYTF. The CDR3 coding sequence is TGTGCCAGCACCCCAGCTAACTATGGCTACACCTTC.

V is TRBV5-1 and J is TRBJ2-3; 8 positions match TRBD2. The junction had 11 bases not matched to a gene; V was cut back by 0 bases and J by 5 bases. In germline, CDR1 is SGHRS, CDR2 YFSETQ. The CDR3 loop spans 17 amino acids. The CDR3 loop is CASSLVWRGAGRDTQYF. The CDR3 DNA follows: TGCGCCAGCAGCTTGGTTTGGCGGGGGGCCGGTCGAGATACGCAGTATTTT.

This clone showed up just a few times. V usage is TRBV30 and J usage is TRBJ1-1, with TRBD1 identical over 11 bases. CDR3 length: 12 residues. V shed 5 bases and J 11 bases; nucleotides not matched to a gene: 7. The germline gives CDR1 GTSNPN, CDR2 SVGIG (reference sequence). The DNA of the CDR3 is TGTGCCTGGGGCCAAGGACAGGGGGCCGCTTTCTTT. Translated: CAWGQGQGAAFF.

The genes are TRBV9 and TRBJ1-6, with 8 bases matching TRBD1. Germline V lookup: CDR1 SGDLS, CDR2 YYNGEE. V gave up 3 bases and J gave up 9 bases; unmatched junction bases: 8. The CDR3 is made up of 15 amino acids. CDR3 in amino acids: CASSAGGLAGSPLHF. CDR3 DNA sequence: TGTGCCAGCAGCGCAGGGGGCTTGGCGGGTTCACCCCTCCACTTT. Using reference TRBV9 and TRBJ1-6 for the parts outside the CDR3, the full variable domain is DSGVTQTPKHLITATGQRVTLRCSPRSGDLSVYWYQQSLDQGLQFLIQYYNGEERAKGNILERFSAQQFPDLHSELNLSSLELGDSALYFCASSAGGLAGSPLHFGNGTRLTVT.

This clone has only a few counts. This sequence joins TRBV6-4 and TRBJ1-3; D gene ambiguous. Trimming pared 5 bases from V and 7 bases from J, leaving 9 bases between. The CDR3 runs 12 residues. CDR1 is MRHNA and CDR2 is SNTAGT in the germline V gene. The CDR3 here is CASSHGWNTIYF. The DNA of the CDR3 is TGTGCCAGCAGTCATGGCTGGAACACCATATATTTT.

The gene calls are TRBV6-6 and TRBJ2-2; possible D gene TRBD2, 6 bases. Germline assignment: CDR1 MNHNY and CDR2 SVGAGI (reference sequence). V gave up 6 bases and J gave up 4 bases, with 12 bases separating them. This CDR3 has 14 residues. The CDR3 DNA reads TGTGCCAGCAGGGGGGGAGGACTCACCGGGGAGCTGTTTTTT. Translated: CASRGGGLTGELFF.

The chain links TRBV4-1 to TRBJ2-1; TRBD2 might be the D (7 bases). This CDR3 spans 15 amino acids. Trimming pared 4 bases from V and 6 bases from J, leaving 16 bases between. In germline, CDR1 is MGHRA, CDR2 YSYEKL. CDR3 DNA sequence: TGCGCCAGCAGCCCCGCTTCGAGGGGGGGCAATGAGCAGTTCTTC. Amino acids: CASSPASRGGNEQFF.

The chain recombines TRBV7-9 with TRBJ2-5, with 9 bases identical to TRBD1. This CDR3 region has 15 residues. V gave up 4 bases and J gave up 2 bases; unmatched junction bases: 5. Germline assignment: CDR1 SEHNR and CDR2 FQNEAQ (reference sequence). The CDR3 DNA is TGTGCCAGCAGCTACAACAGGGGGCGTCAAGAGACCCAGTACTTC. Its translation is CASSYNRGRQETQYF.

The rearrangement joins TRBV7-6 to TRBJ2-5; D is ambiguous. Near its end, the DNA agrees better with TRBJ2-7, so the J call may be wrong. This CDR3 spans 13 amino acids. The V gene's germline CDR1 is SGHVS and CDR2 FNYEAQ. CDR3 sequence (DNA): TGTGCCAGCAGCTTAGATCTTCCCCACGAGCAGTACTTC. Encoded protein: CASSLDLPHEQYF.

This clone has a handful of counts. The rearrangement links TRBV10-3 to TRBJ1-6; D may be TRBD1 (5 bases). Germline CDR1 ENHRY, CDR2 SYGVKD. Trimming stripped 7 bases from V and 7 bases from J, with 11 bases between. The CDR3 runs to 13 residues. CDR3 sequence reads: CAITGVENSPLHF. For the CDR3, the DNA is TGTGCCATCACGGGGGTGGAAAATTCACCCCTCCACTTT.

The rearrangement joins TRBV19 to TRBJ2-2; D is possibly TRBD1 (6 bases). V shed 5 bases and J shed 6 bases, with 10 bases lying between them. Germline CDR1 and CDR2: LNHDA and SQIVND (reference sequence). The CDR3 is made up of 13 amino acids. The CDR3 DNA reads TGTGCCAGTAGTGTAACAGGGCCCGGGGAGCTGTTTTTT. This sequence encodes CASSVTGPGELFF.

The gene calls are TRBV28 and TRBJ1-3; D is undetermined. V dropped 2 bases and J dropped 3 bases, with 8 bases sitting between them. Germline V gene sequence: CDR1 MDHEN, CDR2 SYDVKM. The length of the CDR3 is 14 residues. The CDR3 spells CASSLPRSGNTIYF. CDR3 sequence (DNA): TGTGCCAGCAGTTTACCCCGTAGTGGAAACACCATATATTTT. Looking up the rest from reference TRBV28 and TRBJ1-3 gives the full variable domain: DVKVTQSSRYLVKRTGEKVFLECVQDMDHENMFWYRQDPGLGLRLIYFSYDVKMKEKGDIPEGYSVSREKKERFSLILESASTNQTSMYLCASSLPRSGNTIYFGEGSWLTVV.

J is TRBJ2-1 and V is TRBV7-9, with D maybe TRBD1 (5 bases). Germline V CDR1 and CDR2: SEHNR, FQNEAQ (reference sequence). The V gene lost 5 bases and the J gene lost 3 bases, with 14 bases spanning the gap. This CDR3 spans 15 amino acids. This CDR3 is CASSPLVGVYNEQFF. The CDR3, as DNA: TGTGCCAGCAGCCCTCTGGTAGGGGTCTACAATGAGCAGTTCTTC.

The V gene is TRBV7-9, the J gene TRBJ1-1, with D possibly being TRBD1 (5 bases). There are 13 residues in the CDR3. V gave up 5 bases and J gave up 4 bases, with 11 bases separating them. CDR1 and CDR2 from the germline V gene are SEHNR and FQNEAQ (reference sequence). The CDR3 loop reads CASSRGGGTEAFF. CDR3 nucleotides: TGTGCCAGCAGCCGCGGGGGAGGCACTGAAGCTTTCTTT.

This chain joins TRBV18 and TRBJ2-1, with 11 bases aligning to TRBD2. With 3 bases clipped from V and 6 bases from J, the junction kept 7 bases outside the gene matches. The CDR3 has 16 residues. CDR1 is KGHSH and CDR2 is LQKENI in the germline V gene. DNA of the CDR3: TGTGCCAGCTCACCTCGGCGACTAGCGGGGTCCAATGAGCAGTTCTTC. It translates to CASSPRRLAGSNEQFF.

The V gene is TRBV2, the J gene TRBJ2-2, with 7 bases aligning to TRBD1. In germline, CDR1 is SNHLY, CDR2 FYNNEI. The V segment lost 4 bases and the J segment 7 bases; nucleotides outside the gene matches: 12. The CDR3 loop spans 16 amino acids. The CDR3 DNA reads TGTGCCAGCAGTGGAGCCTCTTACAGGGGTGGCGGGGAGCTGTTTTTT. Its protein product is CASSGASYRGGGELFF.

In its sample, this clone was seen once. CDR3 in amino acids: CASLTGGRTDTQYF. As DNA, the CDR3 is TGTGCCAGCCTGACAGGGGGTCGCACAGATACGCAGTATTTT. The chain links TRBV28 to TRBJ2-3; 9 bases are a match to TRBD1. This CDR3 has 14 amino acids. The ends lost 8 bases at V and 1 base at J; junction bases unmatched: 4. CDR1 and CDR2 (germline): MDHEN, SYDVKM.

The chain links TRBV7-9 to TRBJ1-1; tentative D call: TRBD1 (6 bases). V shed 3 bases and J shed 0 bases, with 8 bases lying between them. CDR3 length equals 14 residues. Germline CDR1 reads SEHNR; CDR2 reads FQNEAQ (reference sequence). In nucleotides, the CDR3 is TGTGCCAGCAGCTTCGGACAGTTGAACACTGAAGCTTTCTTT. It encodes CASSFGQLNTEAFF.

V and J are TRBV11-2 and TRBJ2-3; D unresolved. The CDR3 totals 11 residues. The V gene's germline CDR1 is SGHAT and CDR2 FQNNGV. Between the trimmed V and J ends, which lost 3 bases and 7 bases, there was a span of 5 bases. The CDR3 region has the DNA TGTGCCAGCAGCTTGAGTCATACGCAGTATTTT. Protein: CASSLSHTQYF.

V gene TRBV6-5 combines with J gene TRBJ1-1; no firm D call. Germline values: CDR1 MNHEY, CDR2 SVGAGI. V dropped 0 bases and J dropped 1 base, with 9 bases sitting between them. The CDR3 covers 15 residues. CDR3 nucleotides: TGTGCCAGCAGTTACTCCCTCGAGTGGAACACTGAAGCTTTCTTT. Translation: CASSYSLEWNTEAFF.

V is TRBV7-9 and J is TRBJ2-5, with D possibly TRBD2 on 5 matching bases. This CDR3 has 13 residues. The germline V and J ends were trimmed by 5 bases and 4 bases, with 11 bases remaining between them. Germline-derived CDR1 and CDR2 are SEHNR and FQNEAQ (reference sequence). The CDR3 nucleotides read TGTGCCAGCAGCCTTAGAGGAGGAGAGACCCAGTACTTC. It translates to CASSLRGGETQYF.

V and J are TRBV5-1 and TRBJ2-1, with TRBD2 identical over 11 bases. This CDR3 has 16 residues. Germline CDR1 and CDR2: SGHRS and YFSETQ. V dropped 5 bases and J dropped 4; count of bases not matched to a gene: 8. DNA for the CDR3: TGCGCCAGCAGATTAGCGGGGGGGCGTCTTTACAATGAGCAGTTCTTC. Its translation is CASRLAGGRLYNEQFF.

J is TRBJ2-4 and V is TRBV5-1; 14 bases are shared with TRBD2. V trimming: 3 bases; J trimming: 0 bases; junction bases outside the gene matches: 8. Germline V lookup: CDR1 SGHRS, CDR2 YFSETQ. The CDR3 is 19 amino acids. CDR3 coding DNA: TGCGCCAGCAGCTCGGGACTAGCGGGGGCTCTACTAGCCAAAAACATTCAGTACTTC. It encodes CASSSGLAGALLAKNIQYF. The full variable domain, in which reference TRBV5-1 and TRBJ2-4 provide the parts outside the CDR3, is KAGVTQTPRYLIKTRGQQVTLSCSPISGHRSVSWYQQTPGQGLQFLFEYFSETQRNKGNFPGRFSGRQFSNSRSEMNVSTLELGDSALYLCASSSGLAGALLAKNIQYFGAGTRLSVL.

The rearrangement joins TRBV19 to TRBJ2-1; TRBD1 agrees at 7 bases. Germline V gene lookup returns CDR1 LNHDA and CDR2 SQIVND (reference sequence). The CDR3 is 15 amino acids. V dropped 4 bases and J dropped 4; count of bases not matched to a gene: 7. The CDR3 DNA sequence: TGTGCCAGTAGTAGGACAGGCCTTCGGTACAATGAGCAGTTCTTC. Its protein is CASSRTGLRYNEQFF.

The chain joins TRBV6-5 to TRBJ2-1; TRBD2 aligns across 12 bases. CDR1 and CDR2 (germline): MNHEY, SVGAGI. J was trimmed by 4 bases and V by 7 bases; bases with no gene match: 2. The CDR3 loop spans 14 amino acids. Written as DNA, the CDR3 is TGTGCCAGCACGCTAGCGGGGGGGTACAATGAGCAGTTCTTC. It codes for CASTLAGGYNEQFF.

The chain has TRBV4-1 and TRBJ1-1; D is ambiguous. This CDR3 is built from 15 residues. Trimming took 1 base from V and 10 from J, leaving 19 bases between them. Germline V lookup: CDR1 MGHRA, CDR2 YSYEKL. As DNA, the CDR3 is TGCGCCAGCAGCCAAGTTTCCAGAACCGATTCGGGAGCTTTCTTT. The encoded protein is CASSQVSRTDSGAFF.